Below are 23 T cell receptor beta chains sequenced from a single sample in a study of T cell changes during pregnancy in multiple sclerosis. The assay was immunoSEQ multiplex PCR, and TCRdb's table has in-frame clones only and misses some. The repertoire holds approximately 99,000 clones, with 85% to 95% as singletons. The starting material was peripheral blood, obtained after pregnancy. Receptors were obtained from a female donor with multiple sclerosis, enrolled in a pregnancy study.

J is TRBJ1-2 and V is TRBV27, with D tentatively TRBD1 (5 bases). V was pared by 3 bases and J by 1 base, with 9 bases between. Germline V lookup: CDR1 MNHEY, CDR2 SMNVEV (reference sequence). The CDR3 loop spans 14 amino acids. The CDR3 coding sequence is TGTGCCAGCAGTTTGGGGGGATTTAACTATGGCTACACCTTC. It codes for CASSLGGFNYGYTF.

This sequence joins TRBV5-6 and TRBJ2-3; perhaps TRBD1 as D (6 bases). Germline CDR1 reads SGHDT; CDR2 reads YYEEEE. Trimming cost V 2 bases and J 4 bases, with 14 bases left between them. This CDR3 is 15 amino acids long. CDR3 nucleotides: TGTGCCAGCAGCTTATTAGGGGCAGGGGCAGATACGCAGTATTTT. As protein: CASSLLGAGADTQYF.

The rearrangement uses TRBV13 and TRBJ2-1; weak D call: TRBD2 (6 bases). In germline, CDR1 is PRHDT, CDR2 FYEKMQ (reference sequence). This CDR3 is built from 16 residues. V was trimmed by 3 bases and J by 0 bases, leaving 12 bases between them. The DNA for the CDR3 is TGTGCCAGCAGCTTCCTAGCGCCGAGCTCCTACAATGAGCAGTTCTTC. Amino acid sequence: CASSFLAPSSYNEQFF.

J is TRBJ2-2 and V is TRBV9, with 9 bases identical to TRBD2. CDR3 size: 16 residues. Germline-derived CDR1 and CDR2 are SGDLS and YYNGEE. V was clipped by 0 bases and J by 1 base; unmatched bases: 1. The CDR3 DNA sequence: TGTGCCAGCAGCGTAGATAGCGGGGGGAACACCGGGGAGCTGTTTTTT. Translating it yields CASSVDSGGNTGELFF.

In DNA, the CDR3 is TGTGCCAGCAGCTTAACCGGTGGGACAGGGGGCACCGGGGAGCTGTTTTTT. As protein: CASSLTGGTGGTGELFF. V gene TRBV7-6 combines with J gene TRBJ2-2, with 11 bases identical to TRBD1. Trimming took 2 bases from V and 4 from J; bases not matched to a gene: 6. There are 17 residues in the CDR3. Germline CDR1 and CDR2: SGHVS and FNYEAQ. Together with reference TRBV7-6 and TRBJ2-2, the CDR3 gives the full variable domain: GAGVSQSPRYKVTKRGQDVALRCDPISGHVSLYWYRQALGQGPEFLTYFNYEAQQDKSGLPNDRFSAERPEGSISTLTIQRTEQRDSAMYRCASSLTGGTGGTGELFFGEGSRLTVL.

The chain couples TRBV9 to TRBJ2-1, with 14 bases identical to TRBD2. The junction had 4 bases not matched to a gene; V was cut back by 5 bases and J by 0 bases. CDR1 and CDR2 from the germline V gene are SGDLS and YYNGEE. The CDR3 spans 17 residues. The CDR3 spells CASSLGTSGGSYNEQFF. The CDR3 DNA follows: TGTGCCAGCAGTTTGGGGACTAGCGGGGGCTCCTACAATGAGCAGTTCTTC.

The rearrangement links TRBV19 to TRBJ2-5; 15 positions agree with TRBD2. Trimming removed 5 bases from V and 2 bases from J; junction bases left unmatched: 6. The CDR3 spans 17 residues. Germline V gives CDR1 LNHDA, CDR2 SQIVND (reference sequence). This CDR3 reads CASSGTSGRWGQETQYF. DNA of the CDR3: TGTGCCAGTAGTGGGACTAGCGGGAGGTGGGGACAAGAGACCCAGTACTTC.

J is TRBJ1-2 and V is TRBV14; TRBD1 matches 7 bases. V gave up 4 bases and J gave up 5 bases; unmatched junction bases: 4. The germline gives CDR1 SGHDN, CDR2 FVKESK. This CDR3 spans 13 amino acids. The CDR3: CASSRQGFYGYTF. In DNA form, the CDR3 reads TGTGCCAGCAGCCGACAGGGATTTTATGGCTACACCTTC.

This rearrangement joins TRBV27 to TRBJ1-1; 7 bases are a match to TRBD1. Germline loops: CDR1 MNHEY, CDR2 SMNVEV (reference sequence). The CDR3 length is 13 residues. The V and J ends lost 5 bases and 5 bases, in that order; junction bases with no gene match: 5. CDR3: CASSLGQVTEAFF. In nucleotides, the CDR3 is TGTGCCAGCAGTCTAGGACAGGTTACTGAAGCTTTCTTT.

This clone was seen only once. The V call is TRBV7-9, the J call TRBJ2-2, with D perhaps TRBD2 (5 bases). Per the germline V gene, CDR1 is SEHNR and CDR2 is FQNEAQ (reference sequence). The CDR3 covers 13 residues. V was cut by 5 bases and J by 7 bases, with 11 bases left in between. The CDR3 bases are TGTGCCAGCAGCCCCGAGGGCGTCGGGGAGCTGTTTTTT. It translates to CASSPEGVGELFF. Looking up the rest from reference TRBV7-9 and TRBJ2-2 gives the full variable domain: DTGVSQNPRHKITKRGQNVTFRCDPISEHNRLYWYRQTLGQGPEFLTYFQNEAQLEKSRLLSDRFSAERPKGSFSTLEIQRTEQGDSAMYLCASSPEGVGELFFGEGSRLTVL.

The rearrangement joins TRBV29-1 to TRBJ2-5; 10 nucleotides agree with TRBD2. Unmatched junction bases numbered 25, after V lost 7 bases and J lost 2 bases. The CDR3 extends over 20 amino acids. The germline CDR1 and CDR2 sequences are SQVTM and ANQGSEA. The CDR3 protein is CSARRGAGSVAGGTQETQYF. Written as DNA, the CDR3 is TGCAGCGCTCGCCGAGGGGCAGGGTCGGTAGCGGGAGGAACACAAGAGACCCAGTACTTC.

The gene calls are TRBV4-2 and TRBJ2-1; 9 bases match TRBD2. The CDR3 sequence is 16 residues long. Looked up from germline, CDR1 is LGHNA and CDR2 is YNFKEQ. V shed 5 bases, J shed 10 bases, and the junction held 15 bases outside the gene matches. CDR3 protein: CASSYLGGGAGGEQFF. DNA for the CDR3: TGTGCCAGCAGCTATCTGGGTGGTGGCGCGGGGGGGGAGCAGTTCTTC.

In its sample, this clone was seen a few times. Here the CDR3 reads CAWGTTGTGNTIYF. Written as DNA, the CDR3 is TGTGCCTGGGGGACGACAGGGACTGGAAACACCATATATTTT. The chain employs TRBV30 and TRBJ1-3; the match to TRBD1 covers 7 bases. Germline CDR1 and CDR2: GTSNPN and SVGIG (reference sequence). J gave up 2 bases and V 5 bases, and 6 bases lay outside the gene matches. This CDR3 is 14 amino acids long.

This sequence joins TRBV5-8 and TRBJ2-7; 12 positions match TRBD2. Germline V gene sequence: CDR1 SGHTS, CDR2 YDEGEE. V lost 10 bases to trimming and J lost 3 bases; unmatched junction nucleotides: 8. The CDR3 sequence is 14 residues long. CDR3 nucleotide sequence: TGTGCCGGCCCTGGACTAGCGGGAATCTACGAGCAGTACTTC. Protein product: CAGPGLAGIYEQYF.

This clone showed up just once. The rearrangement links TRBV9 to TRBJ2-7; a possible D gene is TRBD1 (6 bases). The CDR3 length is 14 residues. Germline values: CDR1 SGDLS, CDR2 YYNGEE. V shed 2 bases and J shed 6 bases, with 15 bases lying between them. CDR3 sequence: CASSVSGTSAEQYF. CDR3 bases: TGTGCCAGCAGCGTGTCTGGGACATCCGCCGAGCAGTACTTC.

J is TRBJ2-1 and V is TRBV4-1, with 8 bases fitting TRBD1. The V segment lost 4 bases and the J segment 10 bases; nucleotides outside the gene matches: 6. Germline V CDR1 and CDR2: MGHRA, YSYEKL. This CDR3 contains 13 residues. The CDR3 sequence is CASSRPTGGEQFF. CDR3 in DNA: TGCGCCAGCAGCCGGCCCACAGGGGGAGAGCAGTTCTTC.

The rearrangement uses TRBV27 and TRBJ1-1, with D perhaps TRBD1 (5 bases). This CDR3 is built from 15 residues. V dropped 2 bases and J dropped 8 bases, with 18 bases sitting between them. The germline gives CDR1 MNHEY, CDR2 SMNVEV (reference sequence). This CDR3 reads CASSLGLPGPVEAFF. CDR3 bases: TGTGCCAGCAGTTTAGGCCTTCCAGGGCCAGTCGAAGCTTTCTTT.

The CDR3 here is CASTIFVGGDNEQFF. The CDR3 DNA reads TGCGCCAGCACAATTTTCGTAGGAGGGGACAATGAGCAGTTCTTC. This sequence joins TRBV4-1 and TRBJ2-1; possibly TRBD2 for D (6 bases). Deletions cut 7 bases from V and 5 bases from J, with 18 bases between. The CDR3 loop spans 15 amino acids. Germline loops: CDR1 MGHRA, CDR2 YSYEKL.

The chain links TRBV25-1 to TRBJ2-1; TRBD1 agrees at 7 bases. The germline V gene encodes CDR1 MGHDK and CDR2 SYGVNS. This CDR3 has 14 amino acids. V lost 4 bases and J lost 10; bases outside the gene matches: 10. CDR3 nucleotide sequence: TGTGCCAGCAGTGCCAACAGGGGCCCAAGGGAGCAGTTCTTC. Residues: CASSANRGPREQFF. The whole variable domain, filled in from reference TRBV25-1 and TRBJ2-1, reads EADIYQTPRYLVIGTGKKITLECSQTMGHDKMYWYQQDPGMELHLIHYSYGVNSTEKGDLSSESTVSRIRTEHFPLTLESARPSHTSQYLCASSANRGPREQFFGPGTRLTVL.

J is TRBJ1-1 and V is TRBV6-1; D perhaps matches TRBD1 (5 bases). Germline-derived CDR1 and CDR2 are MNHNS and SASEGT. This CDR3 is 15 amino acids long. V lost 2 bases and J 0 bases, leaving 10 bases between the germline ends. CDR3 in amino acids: CASSEPGLLNTEAFF. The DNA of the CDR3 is TGTGCCAGCAGTGAACCGGGACTCCTGAACACTGAAGCTTTCTTT.

CDR3 sequence (DNA): TGCGCCAGCGATCCAGGGTTCTTGAAGTGGAACACTGAAGCTTTCTTT. Its protein product is CASDPGFLKWNTEAFF. The chain recombines TRBV5-1 with TRBJ1-1; tentative D call: TRBD1 (5 bases). There are 16 residues in the CDR3. Germline CDR1 SGHRS, CDR2 YFSETQ. The V and J ends lost 7 bases and 1 base respectively, with 20 bases between them.

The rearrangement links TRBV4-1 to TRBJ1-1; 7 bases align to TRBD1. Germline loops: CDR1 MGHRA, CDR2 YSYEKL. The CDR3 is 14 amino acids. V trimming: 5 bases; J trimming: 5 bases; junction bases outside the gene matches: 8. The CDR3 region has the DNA TGCGCCAGCAGCAACAGGGGAGTGGGGACTGAAGCTTTCTTT. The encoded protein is CASSNRGVGTEAFF.

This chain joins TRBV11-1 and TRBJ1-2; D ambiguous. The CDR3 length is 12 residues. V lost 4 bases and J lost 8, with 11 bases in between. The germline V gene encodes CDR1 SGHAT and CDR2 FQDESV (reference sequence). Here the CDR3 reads CASSSYSGGYTF. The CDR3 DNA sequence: TGTGCCAGCAGCTCGTACAGTGGAGGCTACACCTTC.